This is a list of T cell receptor beta chains from one sample in a study of T cells in Graves' hyperthyroidism and ophthalmopathy. TCRdb analysed the multiplex PCR reads with MiXCR anew, one entry per CDR3 protein. The sample includes about 400,000 distinct CDR3 sequences, about 15% of them seen just once. Sample: blood. These receptors came from a woman aged 30 to 39 with Graves' ophthalmopathy. The CDR3 runs from the conserved cysteine through the conserved F or W. A D gene is named only where the DNA matches it firmly. Clone size appears in some rows only: once, few, many, or a class for an expanded clone.

len | d_gene | abundance | j_gene | v_gene | CDR3aa | CDR3nt
16 | - | - | TRBJ2-5 | TRBV5-5 | CASSLAFQVYQGTQYF | TGTGCCAGCAGCTTGGCATTCCAGGTGTACCAAGGGACCCAGTACTTC
12 | - | many | TRBJ1-5 | TRBV10-3 | CAISVGNQPQHF | TGTGCCATCAGTGTGGGGAATCAGCCCCAGCATTTT
12 | - | many | TRBJ2-7 | TRBV28 | CASSLAPNEQYF | TGTGCCAGCAGTTTGGCCCCGAACGAGCAGTACTTC
16 | TRBD2 | many | TRBJ2-5 | TRBV3-1 | CASMWGSGGAMETQYF | TGTGCCAGCATGTGGGGTAGCGGGGGGGCCATGGAGACCCAGTACTTC
19 | TRBD2 | many | TRBJ2-1 | TRBV9 | CASSPGLAGVHSSYNEQFF | TGTGCCAGCAGCCCGGGACTAGCGGGGGTACACAGCTCCTACAATGAGCAGTTCTTC
14 | TRBD2 | many | TRBJ2-7 | TRBV11-2 | CASSSGGGSYEQYF | TGTGCCAGCAGCTCCGGCGGGGGCTCCTACGAGCAGTACTTC
15 | TRBD2 | - | TRBJ2-1 | TRBV7-9 | CASILYAGGRGEQFF | TGTGCCAGCATCCTTTATGCGGGGGGGCGTGGTGAGCAGTTCTTC
15 | TRBD1 | few | TRBJ2-3 | TRBV28 | CASSSDRGHTDTQYF | TGTGCCAGCAGTTCGGACAGGGGTCACACAGATACGCAGTATTTT
16 | TRBD1 | many | TRBJ1-2 | TRBV2 | CASTLGAGGRNYGYTF | TGTGCCAGCACCCTAGGGGCAGGGGGCAGAAACTATGGCTACACCTTC
14 | - | many | TRBJ2-3 | TRBV28 | CASISSASTDTQYF | TGTGCCAGCATTTCGTCCGCTAGCACAGATACGCAGTATTTT
13 | TRBD1 | many | TRBJ1-2 | TRBV12-3/TRBV12-4 | CASSSYRGLGYTF | TGTGCCAGCAGTTCGTACAGGGGGCTAGGCTACACCTTC
15 | - | many | TRBJ1-3 | TRBV4-1 | CASSQVPGYGNTIYF | TGCGCCAGCAGCCAAGTACCAGGTTACGGAAACACCATATATTTT
13 | - | many | TRBJ2-1 | TRBV6-1 | CASSESVDNEQFF | TGTGCCAGCAGTGAATCTGTCGACAATGAGCAGTTCTTC
13 | - | many | TRBJ1-1 | TRBV20-1 | CSAKDRLNTEAFF | TGCAGTGCTAAGGACAGACTGAACACTGAAGCTTTCTTT
14 | TRBD2 | - | TRBJ2-1 | TRBV6-1 | CASSLAGGREEQFF | TGTGCCAGCAGTCTAGCGGGAGGAAGAGAAGAGCAGTTCTTC
19 | TRBD2 | - | TRBJ2-3 | TRBV5-1 | CASSQMGLAGLRSTDTQYF | TGCGCCAGCAGCCAAATGGGACTAGCGGGGTTAAGGAGCACAGATACGCAGTATTTT
14 | TRBD1 | - | TRBJ1-1 | TRBV9 | CASSGGGTVTEAFF | TGTGCCAGCAGCGGCGGGGGGACAGTCACTGAAGCTTTCTTT
16 | TRBD1 | many | TRBJ1-2 | TRBV30 | CAWSVRGQGADYGYTF | TGTGCCTGGAGTGTACGCGGACAGGGGGCCGACTATGGCTACACCTTC
14 | - | few | TRBJ2-5 | TRBV24-1 | CATSEVGVQETQYF | TGTGCCACCAGTGAGGTAGGAGTTCAAGAGACCCAGTACTTC
16 | - | few | TRBJ1-3 | TRBV9 | CASAEEVGPSGNTIYF | TGTGCCAGCGCGGAGGAGGTAGGGCCCTCTGGAAACACCATATATTTT
14 | TRBD1 | many | TRBJ2-5 | TRBV2 | CASSDGQGVETQYF | TGTGCCAGCAGTGATGGACAGGGTGTTGAGACCCAGTACTTC
16 | - | few | TRBJ2-3 | TRBV5-1 | CASSLASDLLTDTQYF | TGCGCCAGCAGCTTGGCGTCGGACCTCCTCACAGATACGCAGTATTTT
15 | TRBD2 | many | TRBJ2-3 | TRBV3-1 | CASSQEPSGPDTQYF | TGTGCCAGCAGCCAAGAACCTAGCGGGCCAGATACGCAGTATTTT
15 | - | many | TRBJ1-6 | TRBV6-1 | CASTRGQGVDSPLHF | TGTGCCAGCACCCGTGGGCAGGGTGTTGATTCACCCCTCCACTTT
15 | TRBD1 | many | TRBJ2-3 | TRBV30 | CAWSPGTGSTDTQYF | TGTGCCTGGAGTCCCGGGACAGGGAGCACAGATACGCAGTATTTT
13 | TRBD1 | many | TRBJ1-2 | TRBV5-1 | CASSSGTGVGYTF | TGCGCCAGCAGCTCTGGGACAGGGGTCGGCTACACCTTC
13 | - | many | TRBJ2-1 | TRBV9 | CASSVEEYNEQFF | TGTGCCAGCAGCGTAGAGGAGTACAATGAGCAGTTCTTC
11 | - | - | TRBJ2-7 | TRBV29-1 | CSVEEGFEQYF | TGCAGCGTTGAAGAGGGCTTCGAGCAGTACTTC
14 | - | many | TRBJ1-1 | TRBV12-3/TRBV12-4 | CASIAQGSNTEAFF | TGTGCCAGCATCGCACAGGGTTCGAACACTGAAGCTTTCTTT
14 | - | once | TRBJ2-2 | TRBV5-1 | CASRGDLNTGELFF | TGCGCCAGCAGGGGGGATCTTAATACCGGGGAGCTGTTTTTT
13 | - | many | TRBJ1-4 | TRBV27 | CASRDRSNEKLFF | TGTGCCAGCAGAGACAGGAGTAATGAAAAACTGTTTTTT
11 | - | - | TRBJ2-2 | TRBV28 | CASSLMGRLFF | TGTGCCAGCAGTTTGATGGGGAGACTGTTTTTT
17 | TRBD1 | - | TRBJ2-1 | TRBV5-1 | CASSEPGQGARSNEQFF | TGCGCCAGCAGCGAACCGGGACAGGGGGCGCGGTCCAATGAGCAGTTCTTC
14 | TRBD1 | few | TRBJ2-3 | TRBV20-1 | CSAMGQGAGDTQYF | TGCAGTGCAATGGGACAGGGGGCTGGAGATACGCAGTATTTT
15 | - | few | TRBJ2-7 | TRBV7-9 | CASSLAGPSSYERYF | TGTGCCAGCAGCTTAGCGGGACCGAGCTCCTACGAGCGGTACTTC
15 | - | many | TRBJ1-4 | TRBV30 | CAWSVSGQINEKLFF | TGTGCCTGGAGTGTATCTGGACAGATTAATGAAAAACTGTTTTTT
15 | - | few | TRBJ1-3 | TRBV4-1 | CASSQDKVIGNTIYF | TGCGCCAGCAGCCAAGATAAGGTGATTGGAAACACCATATATTTT
15 | TRBD1 | many | TRBJ2-7 | TRBV27 | CASSSAGQGSYEQYF | TGTGCCAGCAGTTCGGCGGGACAGGGTTCCTACGAGCAGTACTTC
15 | TRBD2 | few | TRBJ2-7 | TRBV7-2 | CASNLETSGGGEQYF | TGTGCCAGCAACTTAGAAACTAGCGGGGGGGGGGAGCAGTACTTC
16 | TRBD1 | many | TRBJ1-2 | TRBV6-1 | CASTPLPGRGQYGYTF | TGTGCCAGCACTCCCTTGCCGGGGAGGGGGCAATATGGCTACACCTTC
14 | - | - | TRBJ1-4 | TRBV3-1 | CASSPGGGARFLFF | TGTGCCAGCAGCCCCGGAGGAGGGGCAAGATTTCTGTTTTTT
14 | - | - | TRBJ2-7 | TRBV11-2 | CASSSIQGPYEQYF | TGTGCCAGCAGCTCAATACAGGGTCCCTACGAGCAGTACTTC
15 | - | few | TRBJ1-6 | TRBV4-1 | CASSQVRTRETPFHF | TGCGCCAGCAGCCAAGTTAGAACCCGGGAGACACCCTTCCACTTT
16 | - | many | TRBJ1-2 | TRBV28 | CASTLREWVSRVGYTF | TGTGCCAGCACCCTTCGGGAGTGGGTTTCGAGGGTTGGCTACACCTTC
14 | - | many | TRBJ2-7 | TRBV6-1 | CASRQQDFPYEQYF | TGTGCCAGCAGACAACAGGATTTCCCCTACGAGCAGTACTTC
15 | - | - | TRBJ1-1 | TRBV29-1 | CSVEGGLGAGTEAFF | TGCAGCGTTGAAGGTGGTTTAGGGGCCGGGACTGAAGCTTTCTTT
12 | TRBD1 | - | TRBJ1-1 | TRBV9 | CASSLGTGQAFF | TGTGCCAGCAGCCTAGGGACAGGGCAGGCTTTCTTT
14 | TRBD1 | many | TRBJ1-5 | TRBV30 | CAWSRQGLVQPQHF | TGTGCCTGGAGTCGACAGGGGTTGGTTCAGCCCCAGCATTTT
13 | TRBD2 | many | TRBJ2-1 | TRBV7-9 | CASSSVGGNEQFF | TGTGCCAGCAGCTCTGTGGGGGGGAATGAGCAGTTCTTC
14 | TRBD1 | many | TRBJ1-6 | TRBV28 | CASSQDREGGPLHF | TGTGCCAGCAGCCAGGACAGGGAGGGGGGTCCCCTCCACTTT
17 | - | - | TRBJ2-1 | TRBV27 | CASRGGGLATTYNEQFF | TGTGCCAGCAGAGGGGGGGGGTTAGCGACCACCTACAATGAGCAGTTCTTC
14 | - | - | TRBJ1-2 | TRBV28 | CASSLSGSGYGYTF | TGTGCCAGCAGTTTATCTGGGTCAGGGTATGGCTACACCTTC
15 | - | many | TRBJ1-2 | TRBV18 | CASSDIRDLNYGYTF | TGTGCCAGCTCAGATATCCGGGACCTAAACTATGGCTACACCTTC